The rows below give T cell receptor beta chains drawn from one sample of a study of cytomegalovirus exposure and HLA in healthy donors. Assay: immunoSEQ multiplex PCR; the TCRdb copy retains only in-frame clones and omits some. The repertoire holds over 200,000 clones, with 70% to 90% as singletons. Sequenced material: PBMCs. The receptor set was obtained from a woman under 30 in good health and CMV-seronegative. Both conserved end residues are part of each CDR3. The order of the fields is D gene, J gene, V gene, clone size, CDR3 DNA, CDR3 protein. A D gene is named only where the DNA matches it firmly. Size is omitted from some rows. Given values are once, few, many or a class for expanded clones.

- | TRBJ1-3 | TRBV6-5 | - | TGTGCCAGCAGTACAGGGCTTAGTGGAAACACCATATATTTT | CASSTGLSGNTIYF
- | TRBJ2-1 | TRBV7-2 | - | TGTGCCAGCGGGGTGGGGGGGCTAGAGCAGTTCTTC | CASGVGGLEQFF
- | TRBJ1-2 | TRBV27 | - | TGTGCCAGCAGACGAGCGCATTCAAACTATGGCTACACCTTC | CASRRAHSNYGYTF
- | TRBJ2-7 | TRBV2 | - | TGTGCCAGCGCGGACAGACCTTCTCCGGGCGAGCAGTACTTC | CASADRPSPGEQYF
TRBD2 | TRBJ2-1 | TRBV30 | once | TGTGCCTGGAGTATAACCACAGCGGGAGCAGTGTTCTCCTACAATGAGCAGTTCTTC | CAWSITTAGAVFSYNEQFF
- | TRBJ2-7 | TRBV5-4 | - | TGTGCCAGCAGCTTTGACAGCTACGAGCAGTACTTC | CASSFDSYEQYF
- | TRBJ2-7 | TRBV6-5 | - | TGTGCCAGCAGTGTATCGGGGGGCACCTACGAGCAGTACTTC | CASSVSGGTYEQYF
TRBD2 | TRBJ2-2 | TRBV19 | few | TGTGCCAGTAGTGAATTAGCGGGAGTACTAACCGGGGAGCTGTTTTTT | CASSELAGVLTGELFF
- | TRBJ1-5 | TRBV19 | - | TGTGCCAGTAGTATAGACGGCAGGCCTCAGCCCCAGCATTTT | CASSIDGRPQPQHF
- | TRBJ1-2 | TRBV19 | - | TGTGCCAGTAGTCCCAGGCTCCAAGCTAACTATGGCTACACCTTC | CASSPRLQANYGYTF
TRBD1 | TRBJ2-1 | TRBV29-1 | - | TGCAGCGTACGGACAGGGGGCAATGAGCAGTTCTTC | CSVRTGGNEQFF
- | TRBJ1-2 | TRBV6-5 | - | TGTGCCAGCAGAAGTTACTCGGTCGCGTACACCTTC | CASRSYSVAYTF
- | TRBJ2-7 | TRBV11-2 | - | TGTGCCAGCAGCTTAATCGGGGGACCCTCCTACGAGCAGTACTTC | CASSLIGGPSYEQYF
- | TRBJ1-2 | TRBV5-6 | - | TGTGCCAGCAGCACCGCCGCAGGATCCATCTATGGCTACACCTTC | CASSTAAGSIYGYTF
TRBD2 | TRBJ2-3 | TRBV27 | - | TGTGCCAGCAGTTTATTCGGATCTAGCGGGGTGACCACAGATACGCAGTATTTT | CASSLFGSSGVTTDTQYF
- | TRBJ2-7 | TRBV28 | - | TGTGCCAGCAGTTTATCCCTAGCGTTCGCCTACGAGCAGTACTTC | CASSLSLAFAYEQYF
- | TRBJ2-7 | TRBV2 | - | TGTGCCAGCAGTGAGGCACAGCCCTACGAGCAGTACTTC | CASSEAQPYEQYF
- | TRBJ2-7 | TRBV2 | - | TGTGCCAGCAGGGGCGTATACGAGCAGTACTTC | CASRGVYEQYF
- | TRBJ1-4 | TRBV5-1 | once | TGCGCCAGCAGCTTACATAATGAAAAACTGTTTTTT | CASSLHNEKLFF
- | TRBJ2-5 | TRBV2 | - | TGTGCCAAACGTGTAGGGGGCCAAGAGACCCAGTACTTC | CAKRVGGQETQYF
- | TRBJ2-3 | TRBV9 | - | TGTGCCAGCAGCGCCAGAATCACAGATACGCAGTATTTT | CASSARITDTQYF
- | TRBJ2-1 | TRBV30 | - | TGTGCCTGGAGTGTTGACAGCTACAATGAGCAGTTCTTC | CAWSVDSYNEQFF
TRBD1 | TRBJ2-7 | TRBV28 | - | TGTGCCAGCAGCCGATCGGACAGGGTCGGTGCCGAGCAGTACTTC | CASSRSDRVGAEQYF
TRBD2 | TRBJ2-1 | TRBV4-1 | few | TGCGCCAGCAGCCAAGTCTGGGCTAGCGGACACAATGAGCAGTTCTTC | CASSQVWASGHNEQFF
TRBD1 | TRBJ2-6 | TRBV2 | - | TGTGCCAGCAGCACGACAGGGAATCCCTCTGGGGCCAACGTCCTGACTTTC | CASSTTGNPSGANVLTF
- | TRBJ2-7 | TRBV27 | once | TGTGCCAGCAGACGTGAATGGCGGGGTTCCTACGAGCAGTACTTC | CASRREWRGSYEQYF
TRBD2 | TRBJ2-5 | TRBV5-4 | - | TGTGCCAGCAGCCGCGGGGGGCAAGAGACCCAGTACTTC | CASSRGGQETQYF
TRBD2 | TRBJ2-7 | TRBV7-9 | once | TGTGCCAGCAGCTTCAGCGGGAGGGCCTACGAGCAGTACTTC | CASSFSGRAYEQYF
TRBD2 | TRBJ2-7 | TRBV28 | - | TGTGCCAGCAGTTTATCTGTAGCGGGAGAATTCCCTTCCTACGAGCAGTACTTC | CASSLSVAGEFPSYEQYF
- | TRBJ1-1 | TRBV2 | - | TGTGCCAGCAGTGAGGGGGCTTGGGACACTGAAGCTTTCTTT | CASSEGAWDTEAFF
- | TRBJ1-2 | TRBV28 | few | TGTGCCAGCAGTTTATGGGACAGCTATGGCTACACCTTC | CASSLWDSYGYTF
- | TRBJ1-5 | TRBV6-1 | - | TGTGCCAGCAGTGAGAGTCCGAGCGGCTATCAGCCCCAGCATTTT | CASSESPSGYQPQHF
- | TRBJ2-7 | TRBV6-6 | - | TGTGCCAGCAGTTACCTTTACGAGCAGTACTTC | CASSYLYEQYF
- | TRBJ1-5 | TRBV19 | - | TGTGCCAGTAAAAATCTAGGGGGTGGAAGCAATCAGCCCCAGCATTTT | CASKNLGGGSNQPQHF
- | TRBJ1-3 | TRBV5-1 | - | TGCGCCAGCAGCTTGTCTCGGGGGAGCTCTGGAAACACCATATATTTT | CASSLSRGSSGNTIYF
TRBD2 | TRBJ2-5 | TRBV27 | - | TGTGCCAGCAGTTCCGAAACGGGACTATCACAAGAGACCCAGTACTTC | CASSSETGLSQETQYF
TRBD2 | TRBJ2-7 | TRBV7-2 | - | TGTGCCAGCAGGACTAGCGGGAGGGGGGGCGAGCAGTACTTC | CASRTSGRGGEQYF
- | TRBJ2-7 | TRBV7-9 | - | TGTGCCAGCAGCCTACTAATCCAGGGTTACGACTACGAGCAGTACTTC | CASSLLIQGYDYEQYF
- | TRBJ2-7 | TRBV28 | - | TGTGCCAGCAGTCCCTCAGGTACCCGGATCTCCTACGAGCAGTACTTC | CASSPSGTRISYEQYF
TRBD2 | TRBJ2-3 | TRBV4-1 | once | TGCGCCAGCAGCGAGGGCGGGAGACGCACAGATACGCAGTATTTT | CASSEGGRRTDTQYF
- | TRBJ2-1 | TRBV13 | - | TGTGCCAGCAGCGCGAGCCCGAACAATGAGCAGTTCTTC | CASSASPNNEQFF
TRBD1 | TRBJ2-3 | TRBV11-2 | few | TGTGCCAGCAGTCCGGGACAGGGACACACAGATACGCAGTATTTT | CASSPGQGHTDTQYF
TRBD1 | TRBJ1-1 | TRBV18 | - | TGTGCCAGCTCACCAACAGGGGAGACCACTGAAGCTTTCTTT | CASSPTGETTEAFF
TRBD1 | TRBJ2-5 | TRBV27 | - | TGTGCCAGCAGTTCTTCTTGGGACAGGGGGCGCCGGGCAAGGGAGACCCAGTACTTC | CASSSSWDRGRRARETQYF
TRBD2 | TRBJ2-7 | TRBV7-9 | once | TGTGCCAGCAGCTCAGGACTAGCGGGAGGGAACGAGCAGTACTTC | CASSSGLAGGNEQYF
TRBD1 | TRBJ2-1 | TRBV2 | - | TGTGCCAGCAGTGCCGACAGGGCGTCGTACAATGAGCAGTTCTTC | CASSADRASYNEQFF
TRBD2 | TRBJ2-7 | TRBV11-2 | few | TGTGCCAGCAGCTTATTCGGGACTACATCCTACGAGCAGTACTTC | CASSLFGTTSYEQYF
TRBD1 | TRBJ2-7 | TRBV7-8 | - | TGTGCCAGCAGCTTAGAGGGGGACAGCGGCTACGAGCAGTACTTC | CASSLEGDSGYEQYF
TRBD1 | TRBJ1-2 | TRBV28 | - | TGTGCCAGCAGTCCCGCGGACAGGGTATTTGGCTACACCTTC | CASSPADRVFGYTF
- | TRBJ1-2 | TRBV14 | - | TGTGCCAGCAGCCATGCCCCGGGACTCCCTAAGAGATACACCTTC | CASSHAPGLPKRYTF
TRBD1 | TRBJ2-2 | TRBV19 | - | TGTGCCAGTAGTATCTCTGGGACAGGGGGGACCGGGGAGCTGTTTTTT | CASSISGTGGTGELFF
TRBD1 | TRBJ2-7 | TRBV30 | - | TGTGCCTGGAGTGTCGGGACAGACTACGAGCAGTACTTC | CAWSVGTDYEQYF
- | TRBJ2-2 | TRBV9 | - | TGTGCCAGCAGCGTGGTAGTGAACACCGGGGAGCTGTTTTTT | CASSVVVNTGELFF
- | TRBJ1-3 | TRBV2 | - | TGTGCCACCCTGGGAGCGGGGGGAAACACCATATATTTT | CATLGAGGNTIYF
TRBD2 | TRBJ2-7 | TRBV28 | once | TGTGCCAGCAGTTTAATTTCCCTAGCGGGAGCCTACGAGCAGTACTTC | CASSLISLAGAYEQYF
- | TRBJ2-1 | TRBV27 | - | TGTGCCAGCAGATCCCTCGAAAGCGGGTACAATGAGCAGTTCTTC | CASRSLESGYNEQFF
TRBD2 | TRBJ2-7 | TRBV5-1 | - | TGCGCCAGCAGCTTGCCTAGCGGGAGTTACGAGCAGTACTTC | CASSLPSGSYEQYF